This passage covers 10 T cell receptor beta chains from one sample sequenced in a study of OX40 agonist ivuxolimab in advanced cancers. Sequenced by immunoSEQ multiplex PCR; TCRdb stores in-frame clones only, minus some. Seen here are 60,000 or so clones, 70% to 90% observed once, and the top ten hold less than 6%. Sequenced here: CD4+ or CD8+ T cells sorted from blood, sampled in a trial of the OX40 agonist ivuxolimab. All receptors come from an adult with an advanced solid tumor such as melanoma, head and neck, liver or kidney cancer.

V usage is TRBV28 and J usage is TRBJ2-7; 10 nucleotides match TRBD2. V lost 5 bases, J lost 3 bases, and 7 bases stayed unmatched. Germline CDR1 and CDR2: MDHEN and SYDVKM. CDR3 length: 15 amino acids. This CDR3 is CASSPSGRAVYEQYF. CDR3 in DNA: TGTGCCAGCAGTCCCAGCGGGAGGGCCGTCTACGAGCAGTACTTC. Full variable domain (missing parts from reference TRBV28 and TRBJ2-7): DVKVTQSSRYLVKRTGEKVFLECVQDMDHENMFWYRQDPGLGLRLIYFSYDVKMKEKGDIPEGYSVSREKKERFSLILESASTNQTSMYLCASSPSGRAVYEQYFGPGTRLTVT.

V gene TRBV5-1 combines with J gene TRBJ1-1; 10 bases agree with TRBD1. V gave up 3 bases and J gave up 4 bases; unmatched junction bases: 6. Germline-derived CDR1 and CDR2 are SGHRS and YFSETQ. The length of the CDR3 is 15 residues. The CDR3 spells CASSYGTGDFTEAFF. The DNA for the CDR3 is TGCGCCAGCAGCTACGGGACAGGGGATTTCACTGAAGCTTTCTTT.

The chain joins TRBV11-2 to TRBJ2-2; D could derive from TRBD1 or TRBD2 (7 bases each). Trimming shortened V by 2 bases and J by 6 bases, and 13 bases separated the two germline ends. CDR1 is SGHAT and CDR2 is FQNNGV in the germline V gene. CDR3 size: 15 residues. The CDR3 is CASSLSTGRAGELFF. In nucleotides, the CDR3 is TGTGCCAGCAGCTTATCGACAGGGAGGGCCGGGGAGCTGTTTTTT.

This chain connects TRBV5-4 to TRBJ2-5; 10 bases map to TRBD2. The V gene's germline CDR1 is SGHNT and CDR2 YYREEE (reference sequence). The CDR3 runs 15 residues. V shed 0 bases, J shed 1 base, and the junction held 0 bases outside the gene matches. The CDR3 is CASSLGLAGQETQYF. Written as DNA, the CDR3 is TGTGCCAGCAGCTTGGGACTAGCGGGCCAAGAGACCCAGTACTTC.

The V gene is TRBV2, the J gene TRBJ2-5; 8 bases map to TRBD2. The CDR3 has 15 residues. The ends lost 6 bases at V and 7 bases at J; junction bases unmatched: 13. Per germline, CDR1 SNHLY and CDR2 FYNNEI. The DNA of the CDR3 is TGTGCCAGCAGAACTAGAGCGGGAGAGGAGGTGACCCAGTACTTC. Its protein is CASRTRAGEEVTQYF. The whole variable domain, filled in from reference TRBV2 and TRBJ2-5, reads EPEVTQTPSHQVTQMGQEVILRCVPISNHLYFYWYRQILGQKVEFLVSFYNNEISEKSEIFDDQFSVERPDGSNFTLKIRSTKLEDSAMYFCASRTRAGEEVTQYFGPGTRLLVL.

The genes are TRBV6-5 and TRBJ1-1; TRBD1 is a possible D gene (5 bases). V lost 1 base and J lost 1, with 13 bases in between. The V gene's germline CDR1 is MNHEY and CDR2 SVGAGI. CDR3 length equals 16 residues. Written as DNA, the CDR3 is TGTGCCAGCAGTTACTTCGTCTCCAGGGCGAACACTGAAGCTTTCTTT. Encoded protein: CASSYFVSRANTEAFF.

This clone was seen a few times. J is TRBJ1-5 and V is TRBV19; 8 bases are shared with TRBD1. The V gene's germline CDR1 is LNHDA and CDR2 SQIVND (reference sequence). The junction had 4 bases not matched to a gene; V was cut back by 7 bases and J by 2 bases. CDR3 length: 14 residues. CDR3 in DNA: TGTGCCAGTACCCTACAGGGGGGCAATCAGCCCCAGCATTTT. The encoded protein is CASTLQGGNQPQHF.

The chain recombines TRBV7-8 with TRBJ2-6; no firm D call. V lost 2 bases and J 0 bases, leaving 2 bases between the germline ends. The length of the CDR3 is 14 residues. Germline V gives CDR1 SGHVS, CDR2 FQNEAQ. The CDR3 loop reads CASSLSSGANVLTF. In DNA, the CDR3 is TGTGCCAGCAGCTTAAGCTCTGGGGCCAACGTCCTGACTTTC.

The chain has TRBV7-2 and TRBJ2-1, with a tentative D call TRBD2 (6 bases). There are 15 residues in the CDR3. Germline CDR1 reads SGHTA; CDR2 reads FQGNSA. Trimming shortened V by 5 bases and J by 7 bases, and 18 bases separated the two germline ends. The CDR3 reads CASSTRDSLTNEQFF. CDR3 nucleotide sequence: TGTGCCAGCAGCACCCGGGACTCCTTAACAAATGAGCAGTTCTTC.

The CDR3 loop is CASSPDATNEQFF. The CDR3 nucleotides are TGTGCCAGCTCACCTGATGCAACCAATGAGCAGTTCTTC. The V gene is TRBV18, the J gene TRBJ2-1; unclear D gene. This CDR3 comprises 13 residues. Trimming shortened V by 3 bases and J by 6 bases, and 9 bases separated the two germline ends. Germline CDR1 is KGHSH and CDR2 is LQKENI.